This TCR beta chain appears in the sequencing data of a study of metastatic and nonmetastatic thyroid tumors (dated by TCRdb to about 2020). Regarding the research as a whole: Repertoires from peripheral blood and from tumor or nodule tissue samples of malignant and benign thyroid patients were compared.

Broad study findings and their caveats: TCR beta diversity was reported as significantly higher in malignant tumors than in benign nodules, in both blood and tumor samples.

None of the patients had been given any treatment before thyroid surgery. Using T-cell receptor beta sequencing, the researchers looked back retrospectively at clinical samples from patients, gathered between about 2011 and 2018. About this clone itself: Its antigen target is currently unknown. Within one base of it there is no much larger clone, and no base qualities were kept.

Including the terminal cysteine and phenylalanine, the CDR3 comprises 15 residues. Only the CDR3 DNA stays, 45 bases, in frame from base 1. After removal of 4 bases from V and 9 bases from J, the junction retains 9 bases not matched to a gene. Libraries were constructed by PCR. The instrument given in TCRdb is Illumina HiSeq 4000. High-throughput sequencing was used to profile the TCR beta-chain CDR3 region of each patient. From the authors' description of their analysis: A classifier to discriminate distant-metastatic papillary thyroid cancer patients was built from CDR3 differences across clinicopathological groups. The Shannon index was used to measure repertoire diversity, and the Morisita-Horn index was used to measure how similar tumor and blood repertoires were. Starting from the raw public reads, TCRdb applied fastp trimming at Q25, assembled clones with MiXCR and retained in-frame beta chains. The V and J calls shown here were made by TCRdb, not taken from the authors' results. This sample lists approximately 35,000 clones; around 23% were detected once. 3% to 3.5% of the sample lies in the top ten.

This clonotype was sampled from a male donor with papillary thyroid cancer or a benign thyroid nodule (not recorded which). Some clones in this sample may be carry-over from other donors' samples. The sample consisted of tumor tissue. The chain couples TRBV12-3 or TRBV12-4 to TRBJ2-5; 12 central bases correspond to TRBD2. The CDR3 sequence is CASSSTSGSGGAQYF. Read as DNA, the sequence is TGTGCCAGCAGTTCGACTAGCGGGAGCGGGGGGGCCCAGTACTTC.